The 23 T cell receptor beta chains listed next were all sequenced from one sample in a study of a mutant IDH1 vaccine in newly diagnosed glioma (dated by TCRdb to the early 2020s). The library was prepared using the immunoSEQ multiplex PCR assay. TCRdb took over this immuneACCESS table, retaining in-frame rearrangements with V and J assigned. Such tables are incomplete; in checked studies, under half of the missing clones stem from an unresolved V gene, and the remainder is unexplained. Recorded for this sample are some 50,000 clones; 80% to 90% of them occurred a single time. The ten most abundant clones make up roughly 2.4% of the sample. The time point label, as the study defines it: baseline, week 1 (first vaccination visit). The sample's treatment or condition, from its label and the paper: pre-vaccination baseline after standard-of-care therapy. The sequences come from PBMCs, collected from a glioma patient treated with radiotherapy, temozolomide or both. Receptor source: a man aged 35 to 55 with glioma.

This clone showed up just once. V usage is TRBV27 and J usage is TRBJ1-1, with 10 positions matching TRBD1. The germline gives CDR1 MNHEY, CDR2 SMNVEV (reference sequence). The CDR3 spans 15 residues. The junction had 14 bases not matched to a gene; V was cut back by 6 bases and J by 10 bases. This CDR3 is CASSTMTGGEMGAFF. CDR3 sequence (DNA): TGTGCCAGCAGCACAATGACAGGGGGCGAAATGGGAGCTTTCTTT.

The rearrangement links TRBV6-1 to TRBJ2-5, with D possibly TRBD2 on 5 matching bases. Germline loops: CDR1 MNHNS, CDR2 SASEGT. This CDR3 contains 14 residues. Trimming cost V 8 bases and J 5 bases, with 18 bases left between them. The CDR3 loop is CASAPGLRGETQYF. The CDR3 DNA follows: TGTGCCAGCGCGCCGGGTCTCCGAGGGGAGACCCAGTACTTC.

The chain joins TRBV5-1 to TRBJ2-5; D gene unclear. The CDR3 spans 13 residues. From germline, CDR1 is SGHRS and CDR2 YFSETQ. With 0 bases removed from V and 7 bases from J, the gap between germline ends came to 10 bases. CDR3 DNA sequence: TGCGCCAGCAGCTTGGAACAGCTCCCGACCCAGTACTTC. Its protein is CASSLEQLPTQYF.

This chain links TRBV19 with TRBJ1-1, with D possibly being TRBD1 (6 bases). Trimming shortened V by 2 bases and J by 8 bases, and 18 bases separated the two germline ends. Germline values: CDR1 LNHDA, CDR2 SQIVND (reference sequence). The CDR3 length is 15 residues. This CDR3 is CASSIQGQRRREAFF. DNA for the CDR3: TGTGCCAGTAGTATACAGGGGCAGCGCAGAAGGGAAGCTTTCTTT.

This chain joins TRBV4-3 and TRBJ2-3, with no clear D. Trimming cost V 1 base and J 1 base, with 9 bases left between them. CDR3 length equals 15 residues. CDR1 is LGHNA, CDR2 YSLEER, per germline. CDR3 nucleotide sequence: TGCGCCAGCAGCCAAGTAAATGCTGGCACAGATACGCAGTATTTT. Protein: CASSQVNAGTDTQYF.

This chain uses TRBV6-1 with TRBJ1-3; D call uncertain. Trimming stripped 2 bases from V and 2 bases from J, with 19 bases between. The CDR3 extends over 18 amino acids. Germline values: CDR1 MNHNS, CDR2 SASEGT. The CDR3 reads CASSESGEGAITGNTIYF. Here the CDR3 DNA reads TGTGCCAGCAGTGAAAGTGGCGAGGGAGCCATTACTGGAAACACCATATATTTT.

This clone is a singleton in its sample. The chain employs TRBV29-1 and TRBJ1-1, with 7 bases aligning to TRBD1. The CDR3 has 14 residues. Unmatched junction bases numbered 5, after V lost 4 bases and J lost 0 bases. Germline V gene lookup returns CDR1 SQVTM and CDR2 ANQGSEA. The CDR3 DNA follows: TGCAGCGTTGTCCCGGGACAGATGAACACTGAAGCTTTCTTT. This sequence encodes CSVVPGQMNTEAFF.

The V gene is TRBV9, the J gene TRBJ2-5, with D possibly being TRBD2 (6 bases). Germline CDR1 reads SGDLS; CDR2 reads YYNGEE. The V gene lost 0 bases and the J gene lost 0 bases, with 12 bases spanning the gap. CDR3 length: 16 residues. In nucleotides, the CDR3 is TGTGCCAGCAGCGTAGGGGTTAGCGGCAACCAAGAGACCCAGTACTTC. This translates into CASSVGVSGNQETQYF.

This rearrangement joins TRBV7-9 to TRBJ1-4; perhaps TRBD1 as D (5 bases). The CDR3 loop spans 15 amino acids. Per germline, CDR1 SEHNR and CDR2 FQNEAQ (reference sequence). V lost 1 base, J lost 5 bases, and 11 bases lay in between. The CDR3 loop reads CASSLEGRRNEKLFF. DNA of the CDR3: TGTGCCAGCAGCTTAGAGGGACGGAGGAATGAAAAACTGTTTTTT.

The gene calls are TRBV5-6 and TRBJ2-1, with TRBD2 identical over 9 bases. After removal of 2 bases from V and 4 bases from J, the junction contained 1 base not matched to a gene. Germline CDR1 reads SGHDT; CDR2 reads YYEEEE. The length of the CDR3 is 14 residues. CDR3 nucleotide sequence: TGTGCCAGCAGCTTCCTAGCGGGATACAATGAGCAGTTCTTC. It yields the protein CASSFLAGYNEQFF.

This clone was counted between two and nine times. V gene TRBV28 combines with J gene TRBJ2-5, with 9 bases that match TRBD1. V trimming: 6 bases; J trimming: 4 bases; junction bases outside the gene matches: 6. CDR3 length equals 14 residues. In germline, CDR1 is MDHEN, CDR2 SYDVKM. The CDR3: CASRRQGVGETQYF. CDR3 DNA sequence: TGTGCCAGCAGAAGACAGGGGGTAGGAGAGACCCAGTACTTC.

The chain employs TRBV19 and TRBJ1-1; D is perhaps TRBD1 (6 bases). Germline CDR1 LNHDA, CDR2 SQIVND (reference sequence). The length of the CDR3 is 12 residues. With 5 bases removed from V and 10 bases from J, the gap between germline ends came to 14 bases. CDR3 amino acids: CASSPGVIGAFF. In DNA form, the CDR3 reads TGTGCCAGTAGTCCAGGGGTGATCGGAGCTTTCTTT.

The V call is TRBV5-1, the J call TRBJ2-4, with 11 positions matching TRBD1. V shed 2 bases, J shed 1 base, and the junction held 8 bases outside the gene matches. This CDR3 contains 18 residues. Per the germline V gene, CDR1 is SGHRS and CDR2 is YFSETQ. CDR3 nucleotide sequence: TGCGCCAGCAGCTTTTGGACAGGGGGCACTGGGGCCAAAAACATTCAGTACTTC. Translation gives CASSFWTGGTGAKNIQYF. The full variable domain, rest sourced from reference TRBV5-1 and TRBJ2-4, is KAGVTQTPRYLIKTRGQQVTLSCSPISGHRSVSWYQQTPGQGLQFLFEYFSETQRNKGNFPGRFSGRQFSNSRSEMNVSTLELGDSALYLCASSFWTGGTGAKNIQYFGAGTRLSVL.

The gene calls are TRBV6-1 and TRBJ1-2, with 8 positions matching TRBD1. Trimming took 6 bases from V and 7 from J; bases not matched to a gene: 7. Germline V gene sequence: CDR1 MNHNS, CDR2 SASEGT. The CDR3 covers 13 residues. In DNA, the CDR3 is TGTGCCAGCAGCCACTCAGGGGGCTTTGGCTACACCTTC. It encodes CASSHSGGFGYTF.

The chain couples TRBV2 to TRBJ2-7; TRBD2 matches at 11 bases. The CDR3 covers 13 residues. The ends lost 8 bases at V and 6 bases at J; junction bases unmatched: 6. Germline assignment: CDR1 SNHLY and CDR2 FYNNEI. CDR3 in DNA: TGTGCCAGCGAGACTAGCGGGATTGCCGAGCAGTACTTC. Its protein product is CASETSGIAEQYF.

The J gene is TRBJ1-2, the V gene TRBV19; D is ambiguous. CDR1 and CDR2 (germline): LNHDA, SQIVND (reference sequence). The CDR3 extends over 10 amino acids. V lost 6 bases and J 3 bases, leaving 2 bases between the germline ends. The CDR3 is CASRDYGYTF. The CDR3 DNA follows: TGTGCCAGTAGGGACTATGGCTACACCTTC. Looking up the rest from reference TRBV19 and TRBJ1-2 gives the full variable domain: DGGITQSPKYLFRKEGQNVTLSCEQNLNHDAMYWYRQDPGQGLRLIYYSQIVNDFQKGDIAEGYSVSREKKESFPLTVTSAQKNPTAFYLCASRDYGYTFGSGTRLTVV.

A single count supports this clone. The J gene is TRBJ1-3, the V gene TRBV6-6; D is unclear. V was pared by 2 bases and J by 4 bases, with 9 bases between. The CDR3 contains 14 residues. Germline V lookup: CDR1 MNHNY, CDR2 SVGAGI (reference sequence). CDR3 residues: CASSYSAGGNTIYF. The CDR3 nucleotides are TGTGCCAGCAGTTACAGTGCAGGCGGAAACACCATATATTTT.

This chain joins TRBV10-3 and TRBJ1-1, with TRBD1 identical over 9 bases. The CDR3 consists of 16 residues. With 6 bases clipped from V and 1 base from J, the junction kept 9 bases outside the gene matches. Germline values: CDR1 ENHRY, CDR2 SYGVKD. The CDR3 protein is CAIRPRTGDKNTEAFF. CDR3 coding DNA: TGTGCCATCAGACCTCGGACAGGGGACAAGAACACTGAAGCTTTCTTT.

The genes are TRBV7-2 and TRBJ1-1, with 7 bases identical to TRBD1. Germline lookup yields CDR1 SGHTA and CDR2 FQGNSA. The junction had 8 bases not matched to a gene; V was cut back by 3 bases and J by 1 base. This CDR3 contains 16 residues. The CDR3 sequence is CASSFPRTGRNTEAFF. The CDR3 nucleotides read TGTGCCAGCAGCTTCCCGCGGACAGGCAGGAACACTGAAGCTTTCTTT.

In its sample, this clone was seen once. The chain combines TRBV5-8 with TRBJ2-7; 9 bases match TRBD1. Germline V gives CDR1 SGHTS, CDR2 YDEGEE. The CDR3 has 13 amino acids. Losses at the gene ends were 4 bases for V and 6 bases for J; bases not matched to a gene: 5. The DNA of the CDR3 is TGTGCCAGCAGCAAGGGACAGGGACCCGAGCAGTACTTC. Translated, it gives CASSKGQGPEQYF.

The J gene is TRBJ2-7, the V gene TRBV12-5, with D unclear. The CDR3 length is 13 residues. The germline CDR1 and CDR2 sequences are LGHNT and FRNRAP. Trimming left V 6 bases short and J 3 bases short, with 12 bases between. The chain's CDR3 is CASGLQNFYEQYF. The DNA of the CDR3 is TGTGCTAGTGGGTTACAGAACTTCTACGAGCAGTACTTC.

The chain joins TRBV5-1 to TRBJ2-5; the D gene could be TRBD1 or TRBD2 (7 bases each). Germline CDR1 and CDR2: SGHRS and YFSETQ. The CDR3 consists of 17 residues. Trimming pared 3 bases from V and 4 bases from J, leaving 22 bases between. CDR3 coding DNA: TGCGCCAGCAGCTGGGGGGACTCCAGGGGGGGGCGAGAGACCCAGTACTTC. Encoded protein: CASSWGDSRGGRETQYF.

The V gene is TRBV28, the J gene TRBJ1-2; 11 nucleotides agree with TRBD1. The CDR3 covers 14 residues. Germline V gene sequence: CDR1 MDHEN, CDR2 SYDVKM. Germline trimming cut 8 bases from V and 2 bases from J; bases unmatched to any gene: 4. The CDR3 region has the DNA TGTGCCAGCCGGACAGGGGGCGCCAACTATGGCTACACCTTC. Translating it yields CASRTGGANYGYTF.